This T cell receptor (beta chain) comes out of a study of T cells in Graves' hyperthyroidism and ophthalmopathy. Overall study findings and caveats: Ophthalmopathy was separated from stable hyperthyroidism by a 13 V-J model.

The V gene's germline CDR1 is KGHSH and CDR2 LQKENI. Trimming cost V 4 bases and J 5 bases, with 18 bases left between them. This CDR3 is built from 17 residues. PBMCs came from 9 to 10 ml fresh peripheral blood. RNA transcripts gave rise to amplified TCR beta CDR3 regions. First-round RT-PCR targeting the TCR CDR3 was performed with the HTBI primer set. TCRdb processed the multiplex PCR reads anew with MiXCR; each CDR3 protein has one entry. Of roughly 110,000 distinct CDR3 sequences detected, approximately 16% appear once; the ten largest clones hold about 42%. This clonotype was counted many times. Its antigen is currently unknown.

V usage is TRBV18 and J usage is TRBJ1-6; D unclear. Sequenced: blood. The receptor was isolated from a woman in her forties or fifties with Graves' hyperthyroidism. The CDR3 sequence: CASSRAREFGNNSPLHF. DNA of the CDR3: TGTGCCAGCTCACGTGCTAGGGAATTTGGGAATAATTCACCCCTCCACTTT.